These 31 T cell receptor beta chains originate from one sample sequenced in a study of breast tumors, draining lymph nodes, adjacent tissues. The lymph nodes were axillary draining lymph nodes from breast cancer patients. TCRdb fed the multiplex PCR reads into MiXCR, producing one record per CDR3 protein. The table includes around 100,000 distinct CDR3 sequences, 21% detected once. Sequenced material: axillary lymph node tissue. These receptors all come from a female donor with breast cancer. Some clones in this sample may be carry-over from other donors' samples.

In this sample, this clonotype turned up many times. V and J are TRBV19 and TRBJ2-5, with 8 bases fitting TRBD1. The CDR3 sequence is 14 residues long. Germline V gene lookup returns CDR1 LNHDA and CDR2 SQIVND (reference sequence). The V gene end was trimmed by 3 bases and the J gene end by 4 bases; junction bases not matched to a gene: 4. CDR3 sequence reads: CASSMGDRLETQYF. DNA for the CDR3: TGTGCCAGTAGTATGGGGGACAGGCTAGAGACCCAGTACTTC.

In this sample, this clonotype turned up many times. The chain carries TRBV6-1 and TRBJ2-1, with TRBD1 matching 7 bases. The CDR3 has 14 amino acids. J was trimmed by 0 bases and V by 6 bases; bases with no gene match: 2. CDR1 and CDR2 (germline): MNHNS, SASEGT. The CDR3 sequence: CASRRDSSYNEQFF. CDR3 DNA sequence: TGTGCCAGCAGGAGGGACAGCTCCTACAATGAGCAGTTCTTC.

To note about this clonotype: This clone may be a read error of a much larger clone one base away. This chain joins TRBV5-6 and TRBJ2-3; D might be TRBD1 (7 bases). CDR1 is SGHDT, CDR2 YYEEEE, per germline. The CDR3 has 11 residues. DNA of the CDR3: TGTGCCAGCAGCGCGGGACAGACTGAACCTTTT. Protein: CASSAGQTEPF.

This clonotype was recorded many times. The rearrangement joins TRBV5-4 to TRBJ2-7; D is possibly TRBD2 (5 bases). The CDR3 extends over 14 amino acids. The germline V and J ends were trimmed by 1 base and 7 bases, with 15 bases remaining between them. Germline assignment: CDR1 SGHNT and CDR2 YYREEE (reference sequence). The CDR3 region is CASSLNGGGREQYF. The DNA for the CDR3 is TGTGCCAGCAGCTTGAACGGCGGAGGTAGAGAGCAGTACTTC.

At least ten counts were recorded for this clonotype. The rearrangement uses TRBV9 and TRBJ2-3; TRBD2 is a possible D gene (6 bases). Trimming removed 2 bases from V and 4 bases from J, with 11 bases in between. Germline CDR1 SGDLS, CDR2 YYNGEE. CDR3 length: 14 amino acids. As DNA, the CDR3 is TGTGCCAGCAGCGTGGCTAGCGTTTCAGATACGCAGTATTTT. Amino acid sequence: CASSVASVSDTQYF.

About this clonotype itself: It is likely a read error, because the conserved phenylalanine at the end of the CDR3 is missing. This sequence joins TRBV5-1 and TRBJ2-3; the D gene is possibly TRBD2 (5 bases). Trimming took off 3 bases at V and 0 bases at J, with 14 bases between the two ends. Per germline, CDR1 SGHRS and CDR2 YFSETQ. The CDR3 sequence is 16 residues long. For the CDR3, the DNA is TGCGCCAGCAGCTCGGGAAGACCCAGTAGCACAGATACGCAGTATCTT. It translates to CASSSGRPSSTDTQYL.

In regard to this clonotype: The DNA is omitted, as the CDR3 cannot be located on it reliably, and the CDR3 follows TCRdb's listing. The CDR3 region is CGSSSSANSPLHF. The chain employs TRBV27 and TRBJ1-6. From its first to its last residue, the CDR3 has 13 amino acids. The germline gives CDR1 MNHEY, CDR2 SMNVEV (reference sequence).

This clonotype was recorded many times. The chain carries TRBV5-1 and TRBJ2-7; the D gene is possibly TRBD2 (6 bases). CDR1 is SGHRS, CDR2 YFSETQ, per germline. V dropped 5 bases and J dropped 9 bases, with 18 bases sitting between them. CDR3 length: 13 amino acids. The CDR3 DNA reads as TGCGCCAGCAGATCGGAGAACGGGGGTTCGCAGTACTTC. It encodes CASRSENGGSQYF.

Many counts were recorded for this clonotype. V is TRBV11-2 and J is TRBJ2-7, with TRBD1 matching 7 bases. There are 15 residues in the CDR3. CDR1 is SGHAT, CDR2 FQNNGV, per germline. V was clipped by 4 bases and J by 2 bases; unmatched bases: 8. The CDR3 protein is CASSSPLGQAYEQYF. The CDR3 region has the DNA TGTGCCAGCAGCTCCCCCCTAGGACAGGCCTACGAGCAGTACTTC.

This clonotype came up many times. The chain links TRBV10-2 to TRBJ1-2, with D possibly being TRBD1 (5 bases). The V end was cut by 3 bases, the J end by 5 bases, with 19 bases between. In germline, CDR1 is WSHSY, CDR2 SAAADI. The CDR3 contains 16 residues. CDR3 nucleotide sequence: TGCGCCAGCAGTGAAGTCCGCGAAACAGGAGAGTATGGCTACACCTTC. The encoded protein is CASSEVRETGEYGYTF.

This clonotype was observed many times. J is TRBJ1-2 and V is TRBV5-4; 7 nucleotides align to TRBD1. V was clipped by 3 bases and J by 5 bases; unmatched bases: 10. Germline loops: CDR1 SGHNT, CDR2 YYREEE (reference sequence). CDR3 size: 15 residues. The CDR3 bases are TGTGCCAGCAGCTCCGGGACAGCCGTGGGGTATGGCTACACCTTC. Amino acid sequence: CASSSGTAVGYGYTF.

Many counts were recorded for this clonotype. J is TRBJ2-7 and V is TRBV20-1, with TRBD1 identical over 7 bases. The J segment lost 1 base and the V segment lost 7 bases, leaving 7 bases of the junction unmatched. The CDR3 loop spans 13 amino acids. Germline V lookup: CDR1 DFQATT, CDR2 SNEGSKA (reference sequence). CDR3 DNA sequence: TGCAGTGTTCAAGGACAGGCTTCCTACGAGCAGTACTTC. Its protein is CSVQGQASYEQYF.

For this clonotype: A junction end diverges from the germline sequence, so it may reflect a read error. This chain connects TRBV7-2 to TRBJ2-1; D may be TRBD2 (5 bases). The CDR3 covers 18 residues. Germline CDR1 is SGHTA and CDR2 is FQGNSA. DNA of the CDR3: TGTGCCAGCAGCTTAGCTCCTTGCTCAGCGGAAACCTACAATGTGCAGTTCTTC. Amino acid sequence: CASSLAPCSAETYNVQFF.

This clonotype was seen a few times. This chain links TRBV20-1 with TRBJ2-1; TRBD2 agrees at 7 bases. CDR1 is DFQATT and CDR2 is SNEGSKA in the germline V gene (reference sequence). This CDR3 region has 13 residues. Germline trimming cut 2 bases from V and 12 bases from J; bases unmatched to any gene: 10. The CDR3: CSARRTSRDGQFF. The CDR3 bases are TGCAGTGCTAGAAGGACTAGTAGGGATGGGCAGTTCTTC.

In its sample, this clonotype was seen many times. J is TRBJ2-3 and V is TRBV5-6, with 7 bases lining up with TRBD1. With V trimmed by 3 bases and J by 1 base, 5 bases remained unmatched. In germline, CDR1 is SGHDT, CDR2 YYEEEE. The CDR3 is made up of 15 amino acids. The DNA for the CDR3 is TGTGCCAGCAGCTACGACAGGGTGGGCACAGATACGCAGTATTTT. This translates into CASSYDRVGTDTQYF.

This chain links TRBV12-3 or TRBV12-4 with TRBJ1-2, with 8 bases aligning to TRBD1. Trimming at V came to 5 bases and at J to 8 bases, leaving 13 bases not matched to a gene. This CDR3 has 15 amino acids. CDR3 residues: CASSQGAGFLWGYTF. The CDR3, as DNA: TGTGCCAGCAGTCAGGGGGCTGGTTTTCTTTGGGGCTACACCTTC.

This clonotype was detected only a few times. The rearrangement links TRBV5-4 to TRBJ2-6, with D possibly TRBD2 on 5 matching bases. V shed 4 bases and J shed 0 bases, with 11 bases lying between them. Germline assignment: CDR1 SGHNT and CDR2 YYREEE (reference sequence). This CDR3 has 16 amino acids. The CDR3 protein is CASSRSGNSGANVLTF. In nucleotides, the CDR3 is TGTGCCAGCAGCCGTTCCGGGAACTCTGGGGCCAACGTCCTGACTTTC.

A note on this clonotype: A much larger clonotype is one base distant, so this may be a read error. The gene calls are TRBV25-1 and TRBJ2-1, with TRBD2 matching over 8 bases. The V gene's germline CDR1 is MGHDK and CDR2 SYGVNS. The CDR3 has 13 residues. V lost 6 bases and J lost 12; bases outside the gene matches: 10. This CDR3 reads CASSRGRTGVQFF. Here the CDR3 DNA reads TGTGCCAGCAGCCGCGGGAGGACTGGGGTGCAGTTCTTC. Full variable domain (missing parts from reference TRBV25-1 and TRBJ2-1): EADIYQTPRYLVIGTGKKITLECSQTMGHDKMYWYQQDPGMELHLIHYSYGVNSTEKGDLSSESTVSRIRTEHFPLTLESARPSHTSQYLCASSRGRTGVQFFGPGTRLTVL.

On this clonotype itself: Being one base from a much bigger clone, this may be a read error. V is TRBV15 and J is TRBJ1-4, with D perhaps matching TRBD1 (5 bases). Germline CDR1 is LNHNV and CDR2 is YYDKDF (reference sequence). CDR3 length equals 15 residues. The chain's CDR3 is CATSRAGADNEKLLF. The CDR3 coding sequence is TGTGCCACCAGCAGAGCCGGGGCGGATAATGAAAAACTGCTTTTT.

This clonotype was observed a few times. The rearrangement joins TRBV28 to TRBJ2-7, with D perhaps matching TRBD2 (5 bases). Per germline, CDR1 MDHEN and CDR2 SYDVKM. CDR3 length: 13 amino acids. V lost 5 bases and J 7 bases, leaving 15 bases between the germline ends. The CDR3 loop is CASSEPPSGEQYF. The CDR3 DNA follows: TGTGCCAGCAGTGAGCCACCGTCGGGGGAGCAGTACTTC. The whole variable domain, filled in from reference TRBV28 and TRBJ2-7, reads DVKVTQSSRYLVKRTGEKVFLECVQDMDHENMFWYRQDPGLGLRLIYFSYDVKMKEKGDIPEGYSVSREKKERFSLILESASTNQTSMYLCASSEPPSGEQYFGPGTRLTVT.

This clonotype came up many times. The rearrangement uses TRBV6-1 and TRBJ2-7; 15 bases map to TRBD2. Germline trimming cut 5 bases from V and 6 bases from J; bases unmatched to any gene: 5. This CDR3 contains 15 residues. Germline loops: CDR1 MNHNS, CDR2 SASEGT. The CDR3 DNA sequence: TGTGCCAGCAGTCCACCGGGACTAGCGGGAGGCGAGCAGTACTTC. Its protein product is CASSPPGLAGGEQYF.

This clonotype was seen many times. The rearrangement joins TRBV19 to TRBJ2-1; TRBD1 matches 8 bases. Germline lookup yields CDR1 LNHDA and CDR2 SQIVND (reference sequence). Losses at the gene ends were 3 bases for V and 5 bases for J; bases not matched to a gene: 6. CDR3 size: 15 residues. The CDR3 is CASSISGGFNNEQFF. The DNA for the CDR3 is TGTGCCAGTAGTATTTCAGGGGGCTTCAACAATGAGCAGTTCTTC.

The sample holds many counts of this clonotype. This sequence joins TRBV4-1 and TRBJ1-4, with TRBD1 matching over 8 bases. The CDR3 covers 14 residues. Germline V gene sequence: CDR1 MGHRA, CDR2 YSYEKL. The J segment lost 8 bases and the V segment lost 3 bases, leaving 5 bases of the junction unmatched. The CDR3 sequence: CASSQTGVREKLFF. CDR3 bases: TGCGCCAGCAGCCAGACAGGGGTGAGGGAAAAACTGTTTTTT.

This clonotype was seen at least ten times. The CDR3 loop reads CASRLTGAISNQPQHF. In DNA form, the CDR3 reads TGTGCCAGCAGGCTTACCGGGGCCATTAGCAATCAGCCCCAGCATTTT. The chain combines TRBV2 with TRBJ1-5; TRBD1 might be the D (5 bases). Trimming stripped 6 bases from V and 0 bases from J, with 15 bases between. This CDR3 spans 16 amino acids. Per germline, CDR1 SNHLY and CDR2 FYNNEI. Full variable domain (missing parts from reference TRBV2 and TRBJ1-5): EPEVTQTPSHQVTQMGQEVILRCVPISNHLYFYWYRQILGQKVEFLVSFYNNEISEKSEIFDDQFSVERPDGSNFTLKIRSTKLEDSAMYFCASRLTGAISNQPQHFGDGTRLSIL.

In this sample, this clonotype turned up many times. The chain joins TRBV2 to TRBJ2-1; D is perhaps TRBD2 (6 bases). The V gene lost 1 base and the J gene lost 0 bases, with 13 bases spanning the gap. CDR3 length equals 17 residues. Germline assignment: CDR1 SNHLY and CDR2 FYNNEI. This CDR3 reads CASSEEGGRSSYNEQFF. The CDR3 coding sequence is TGTGCCAGCAGTGAAGAGGGAGGCCGAAGCTCCTACAATGAGCAGTTCTTC.

This clonotype occurred many times. This rearrangement joins TRBV2 to TRBJ2-5, with TRBD1 as a possible D gene (5 bases). From germline, CDR1 is SNHLY and CDR2 FYNNEI. V shed 7 bases and J shed 0 bases, with 9 bases lying between them. The CDR3 consists of 13 residues. The DNA for the CDR3 is TGTGCCAGCATTGCAGGGTACCAAGAGACCCAGTACTTC. Translation gives CASIAGYQETQYF.

This clonotype was seen a few times. The chain recombines TRBV27 with TRBJ1-6, with 8 bases fitting TRBD1. CDR3 length equals 15 residues. Germline assignment: CDR1 MNHEY and CDR2 SMNVEV (reference sequence). After removal of 3 bases from V and 13 bases from J, the junction contained 11 bases not matched to a gene. CDR3 sequence (DNA): TGTGCCAGCAGTTTGTTTCCGGACAGGGAGATCCCCCTCCACTTT. This codes for CASSLFPDREIPLHF.

This clonotype occurred many times. J is TRBJ2-3 and V is TRBV4-1; 8 bases align to TRBD2. Germline loops: CDR1 MGHRA, CDR2 YSYEKL. The CDR3 has 16 amino acids. Germline trimming cut 2 bases from V and 6 bases from J; bases unmatched to any gene: 10. CDR3: CASSQPGTRGWDTQYF. CDR3 sequence (DNA): TGCGCCAGCAGCCAACCCGGGACTAGGGGTTGGGATACGCAGTATTTT.

The table lists this clonotype with many counts. The gene calls are TRBV20-1 and TRBJ1-2, with 7 positions matching TRBD1. From germline, CDR1 is DFQATT and CDR2 SNEGSKA (reference sequence). This CDR3 has 12 amino acids. The V segment lost 6 bases and the J segment 5 bases; nucleotides outside the gene matches: 6. The CDR3, as DNA: TGCAGTGCCACTAGACAGGGTTATGGCTACACCTTC. Protein sequence: CSATRQGYGYTF.

Ten or more counts support this clonotype. The chain links TRBV20-1 to TRBJ2-1, with no clear D. CDR3 length: 13 amino acids. Trimming pared 5 bases from V and 5 bases from J, leaving 13 bases between. The V gene's germline CDR1 is DFQATT and CDR2 SNEGSKA (reference sequence). CDR3 loop: CSAGRIWDNEQFF. The CDR3 DNA follows: TGCAGTGCTGGCCGGATCTGGGACAATGAGCAGTTCTTC.

As regards this clonotype: A read error is possible here, since a much larger clone lies one base away. This chain uses TRBV11-2 with TRBJ2-5, with no clear D. This CDR3 has 14 amino acids. Looked up from germline, CDR1 is SGHAT and CDR2 is FQNNGV. Trimming took 5 bases from V and 4 from J, leaving 14 bases between them. The CDR3 protein is CASSLRAALETQYF. The CDR3 DNA reads as TGTGCCAGCAGCCTACGAGCAGCACTAGAGACCCAGTACTTC. Full variable domain (rest looked up from reference TRBV11-2 and TRBJ2-5): EAGVAQSPRYKIIEKRQSVAFWCNPISGHATLYWYQQILGQGPKLLIQFQNNGVVDDSQLPKDRFSAERLKGVDSTLKIQPAKLEDSAVYLCASSLRAALETQYFGPGTRLLVL.